This is a list of T cell receptor beta chains from one sample in a study of CD8 T cells in ankylosing spondylitis. One entry per CDR3 protein, called by TCRdb with MiXCR from the 5' RACE reads. Of about 220,000 distinct CDR3 sequences listed, approximately 7.3% are singletons. The sequenced sample consisted of blood, either unsorted or a sorted T cell fraction (not recorded which). Receptors were obtained from a male donor with ankylosing spondylitis. Each CDR3 is given with its conserved first and last residue. The order of the fields is clone size, D gene, J gene, V gene, CDR3 DNA, CDR3 protein. A D gene is named only where the DNA matches it firmly. Clone size is not always given. Where it is, it says once, few, many or a class for expanded clones.

>many|-|TRBJ2-2|TRBV7-9
TGTGCCAGCAGCTGGGGCGGGGTAATCGTCACCGGGGAGCTGTTTTTT
CASSWGGVIVTGELFF
>many|-|TRBJ2-7|TRBV7-2
TGTGCCAGCAGCTTAGCGGGGACGGGACTTAACTACGAGCAGTACTTC
CASSLAGTGLNYEQYF
>many|-|TRBJ2-1|TRBV4-2
TGTGCCAGCAGCCAAGCCTTGGCGCTGGGTAATGAGCAGTTCTTC
CASSQALALGNEQFF
>few|TRBD1|TRBJ1-5|TRBV20-1
TGCAGTGCTAGAGATCTATTCGGGACAGCTCAGCCCCAGCATTTT
CSARDLFGTAQPQHF
>-|TRBD1|TRBJ2-6|TRBV11-1
TGTGCCAGCAGCAGTTTTCCGGGACAGATCTCTGGGGCCAACGTCCTGACTTTC
CASSSFPGQISGANVLTF
>many|-|TRBJ2-2|TRBV28
TGTGCCAGCGGGGCGGGGTCAGGAACCGGGGAGCTGTTTTTT
CASGAGSGTGELFF
>few|-|TRBJ1-1|TRBV7-6
TGTGCCAGCAGCCCCGGAGGAGGACAGCAGTTAGAAGCTTTCTTT
CASSPGGGQQLEAFF
>-|TRBD1|TRBJ2-1|TRBV5-1
TGCGCCAGCAGCGACAGGACAGGGCGCTACAATGAGCAGTTCTTC
CASSDRTGRYNEQFF
>few|-|TRBJ2-7|TRBV27
TGTGCCAGCAGTCCACTCGGGGCAGGGGAGGAGCAGTACTTC
CASSPLGAGEEQYF
>many|-|TRBJ1-1|TRBV6-5
TGTGCCAGCAGTTATCGGGGGGTCCGTACTGAAGCTTTCTTT
CASSYRGVRTEAFF
>many|TRBD1|TRBJ2-1|TRBV27
TGTGCCAGCAGTCCAGGGACAGGGGGCCGAAATGAGCAGTTCTTC
CASSPGTGGRNEQFF
>many|-|TRBJ2-7|TRBV12-3/TRBV12-4
TGTGCCAGCGCTTTAGGGGGAATCGTCTACGAGCAGTACTTC
CASALGGIVYEQYF
>few|TRBD2|TRBJ2-3|TRBV6-2/TRBV6-3
TGTGCCAGCAGTTCACTGCGGGAGGAGGCAGATACGCAGTATTTT
CASSSLREEADTQYF
>-|-|TRBJ1-2|TRBV20-1
TGCAGTGCTAGGACCTACGACGGACTAGAGGGCTACACCTTC
CSARTYDGLEGYTF
>many|TRBD1|TRBJ2-1|TRBV29-1
TGCAGCGGCCGGGACAGGGTCGTCAATGAGCAGTTCTTC
CSGRDRVVNEQFF
>-|TRBD1|TRBJ1-2|TRBV4-2
TGTGCCAGCAGCCAAGGGATCCGCGTGGGAGGGGGCAATGGCTACACCTTC
CASSQGIRVGGGNGYTF
>many|TRBD2|TRBJ2-5|TRBV9
TGTGCCAGCAGCGTGTCCGGGACTAGCAAAGAGACCCAGTACTTC
CASSVSGTSKETQYF
>many|-|TRBJ1-1|TRBV29-1
TGCAGCGTTGACGGGGTCTCGCTTCGTCCGGGCACTGAAGCTTTCTTT
CSVDGVSLRPGTEAFF
>many|-|TRBJ2-2|TRBV6-2/TRBV6-3
TGTGCCAGCTCCATCTCCGATAGGACCGGGGAGCTGTTTTTT
CASSISDRTGELFF
>-|-|TRBJ2-7|TRBV7-9
TGTGCCAGCAGCGTAATTCTTGGCGAGCAGTACTTC
CASSVILGEQYF
>many|TRBD1|TRBJ2-7|TRBV28
TGTGCCAGCAGTACGACAGGGTTCTATATCGAGCAGTACTTC
CASSTTGFYIEQYF
>many|TRBD1|TRBJ1-5|TRBV2
TGTGCCAGCAGTGTGACAGGGGGACAGCCCCAGCATTTT
CASSVTGGQPQHF